The clone carrying this T cell receptor beta chain has a single count. Trimming shortened V by 7 bases and J by 6 bases, and 13 bases separated the two germline ends. Looked up from germline, CDR1 is SNHLY and CDR2 is FYNNEI. The CDR3 sequence is 12 residues long. The data derive from a study of blood T cell repertoires in COVID-19. The authors' processing: Using reference gene primer amplification, nucleated cell counts were estimated. Here immunoSEQ multiplex PCR was the method, and the copy in TCRdb shows in-frame clones only, minus some. That table supplies the V and J calls and clone size; D and trimming were determined from the DNA. The table has hundreds of thousands of clones, about nine tenths seen once.

This TCR was recovered from a woman aged 25 to 39 with active or convalescent COVID-19. This sequence joins TRBV2 and TRBJ2-7, with TRBD2 as a possible D gene (5 bases). The sequenced sample consisted of peripheral blood. CDR3 loop: CASTATKREQYF. In nucleotides, the CDR3 is TGTGCCAGCACGGCGACTAAACGCGAGCAGTACTTC.